The sequence of this TCR beta chain was determined in a study of T cells in Graves' hyperthyroidism and ophthalmopathy. TCR beta CDR3 region amplification was performed from RNA transcripts. TCR CDR3 underwent first-round RT-PCR with the HTBI primer set. Via MiXCR, TCRdb re-called the multiplex PCR reads, giving one row per CDR3 protein. The sample contains roughly 500,000 distinct CDR3 sequences, over 35% of which appear only once. Points from the study as a whole: A model of 13 V-J pairs discriminated ophthalmopathy from stable hyperthyroidism. Blood also carried most thyroid clonotypes expanded above 0.001.

Germline CDR1 reads SGHRS; CDR2 reads YFSETQ. CDR3 length: 16 amino acids. V was trimmed by 1 base and J by 7 bases, leaving 20 bases between them. For this clonotype: Its antigen remains unknown.

This TCR came from an adult woman with Graves' disease, either hyperthyroidism or ophthalmopathy (not recorded which). Sequenced material: peripheral blood or thyroid tissue (not recorded which). This chain uses TRBV5-1 with TRBJ2-5, with D possibly TRBD2 on 6 matching bases. This chain's CDR3 is CASSLTASDTSGTQYF. The CDR3 coding sequence is TGCGCCAGCAGCTTGACTGCTAGCGACACCTCGGGGACCCAGTACTTC.